The entry below gives a single T cell receptor (beta chain) sequence along with its context. Isolated PBMCs totaled at least 6.5 million in each sample. This sample was included in a study of blood T cells in healthy people across ages. A second PCR of roughly 7 to 11 cycles used a sample-barcoded 5' primer and a J-beta primer mix. TCRdb re-called the 5' RACE reads with MiXCR, one entry per CDR3 protein. The table records about 720,000 distinct CDR3 sequences, 25% of them present only once. This sample was also put to use in a study of T cells of mothers and their children.

The source is a boy younger than 18 in good health. The sample consisted of blood.

The DNA of the CDR3 is TGTGCCAGCAGCTTAGTTGTTCTGGCGGAGCATACGCAGTATTTT. Protein product: CASSLVVLAEHTQYF. V and J are TRBV7-2 and TRBJ2-3; D not certain. The CDR3 contains 15 residues. Trimming left V 1 base short and J 7 bases short, with 15 bases between. The germline gives CDR1 SGHTA, CDR2 FQGNSA.